This T cell receptor (beta chain) was identified in a study of brain metastases from non-small cell lung cancer (dated by TCRdb to about 2019). Context from the whole study: The immune microenvironment of paired resected primary tumors and brain metastases from non-small-cell lung cancer patients was profiled.

According to the germline V gene, CDR1 reads SGHTS and CDR2 reads YDEGEE. Reading from cysteine to phenylalanine, the CDR3 counts 14 amino acids. Of all the DNA, just the CDR3 is kept, 42 bases in frame from base 1. Relative to germline, V is 4 bases shorter and J is 8 bases shorter, with 18 bases between their ends. A cohort of around 40 patients with surgically resected non-small-cell lung cancer, for whom both primary tumor and brain metastasis specimens were available, was included. Archival formalin-fixed, paraffin-embedded tissues were used as the tumor specimens. As for this clone: The clone's antigen remains unknown. No base quality information exists; no much larger clone differs at one position.

The receptor library was made with the immunoSEQ multiplex PCR assay. Alongside a 770-gene immune expression panel, the team sequenced the T-cell receptor beta chain repertoire. Not all clones reach the TCRdb copy of this immuneACCESS table, which keeps in-frame sequences only. Checked studies attribute under half of the gap to unresolved V genes and leave the rest unexplained. This sample comprises 15,000 or so clones, roughly four fifths of them detected only once. 6% to 9% of the sample belongs to the ten largest clones. The paper's findings and limits, for the study overall: Lower T-cell infiltration was exhibited by brain metastases compared with primary tumors (P < 0.001). T-cell clones appeared expanded in approximately 68% of brain metastases relative to the matched primary tumors. Paired brain metastases and primary tumors largely shared TCR repertoires, although T-cell densities in the metastases were sparse.

The sample comprised primary lung tumor tissue. Reading the label with the study, this specimen's cell subset or site is: primary lung tumor paired with brain metastasis. The receptor chain draws on TRBV5-8 and TRBJ1-2, with the D gene uncertain. The clonotype originates from a donor at least 40 years old with non-small cell lung cancer. The nucleotide sequence is TGTGCCAGCAGCCGTCGAGGAGGGCGCGAGGGCTACACCTTC. The translation is CASSRRGGREGYTF.